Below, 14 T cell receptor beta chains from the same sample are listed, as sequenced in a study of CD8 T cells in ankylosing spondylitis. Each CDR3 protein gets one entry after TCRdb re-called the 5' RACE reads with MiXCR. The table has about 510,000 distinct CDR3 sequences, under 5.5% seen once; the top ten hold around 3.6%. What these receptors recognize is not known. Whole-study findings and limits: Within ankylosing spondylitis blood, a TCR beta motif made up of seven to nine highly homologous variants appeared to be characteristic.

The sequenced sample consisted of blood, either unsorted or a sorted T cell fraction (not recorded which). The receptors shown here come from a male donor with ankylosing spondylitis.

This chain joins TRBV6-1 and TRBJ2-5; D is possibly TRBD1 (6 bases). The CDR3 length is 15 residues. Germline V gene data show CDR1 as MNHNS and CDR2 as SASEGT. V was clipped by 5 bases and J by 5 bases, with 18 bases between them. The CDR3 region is CASSRQWGLGETQYF. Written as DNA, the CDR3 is TGTGCCAGCAGTAGACAGTGGGGGCTCGGCGAGACCCAGTACTTC.

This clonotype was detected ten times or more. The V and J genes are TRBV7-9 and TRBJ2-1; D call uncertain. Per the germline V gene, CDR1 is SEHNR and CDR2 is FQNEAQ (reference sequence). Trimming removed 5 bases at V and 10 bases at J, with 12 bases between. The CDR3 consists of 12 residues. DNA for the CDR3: TGTGCCAGCAGCCCCTCTTCTTCGGAGCAGTTCTTC. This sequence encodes CASSPSSSEQFF.

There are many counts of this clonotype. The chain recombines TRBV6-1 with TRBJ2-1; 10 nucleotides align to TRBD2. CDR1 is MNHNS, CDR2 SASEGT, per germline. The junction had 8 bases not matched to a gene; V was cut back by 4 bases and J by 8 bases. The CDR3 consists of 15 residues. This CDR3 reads CASSGIAGGLDEQFF. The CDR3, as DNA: TGTGCCAGCAGTGGGATAGCGGGGGGTCTCGATGAGCAGTTCTTC.

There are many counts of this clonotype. In DNA form, the CDR3 reads TGTGCCACCAGTAGGGAGGTCTACGACTACGAGCAGTACTTC. This gives the protein CATSREVYDYEQYF. The V gene is TRBV15, the J gene TRBJ2-7; perhaps TRBD2 as D (6 bases). The V gene's germline CDR1 is LNHNV and CDR2 YYDKDF (reference sequence). The V and J ends lost 6 bases and 3 bases respectively, with 15 bases between them. CDR3 length: 14 amino acids.

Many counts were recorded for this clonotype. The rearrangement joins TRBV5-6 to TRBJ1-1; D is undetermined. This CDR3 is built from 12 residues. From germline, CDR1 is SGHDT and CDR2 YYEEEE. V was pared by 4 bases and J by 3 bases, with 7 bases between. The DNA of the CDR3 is TGTGCCAGCAGCCCTAGGGACACTGAAGCTTTCTTT. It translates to CASSPRDTEAFF.

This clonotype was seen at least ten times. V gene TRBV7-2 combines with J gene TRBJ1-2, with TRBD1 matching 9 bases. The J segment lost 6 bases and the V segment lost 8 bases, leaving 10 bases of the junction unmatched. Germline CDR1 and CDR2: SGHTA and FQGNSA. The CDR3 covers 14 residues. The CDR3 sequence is CASGHRGPQDGYTF. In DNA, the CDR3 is TGTGCCAGCGGCCACAGGGGGCCTCAAGATGGCTACACCTTC.

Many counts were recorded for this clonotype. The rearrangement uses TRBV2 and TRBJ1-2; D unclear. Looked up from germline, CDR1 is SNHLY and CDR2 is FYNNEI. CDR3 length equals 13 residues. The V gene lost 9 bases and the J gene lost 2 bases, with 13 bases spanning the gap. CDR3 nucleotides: TGTGCCAGAAACCCTGGACTGAACTATGGCTACACCTTC. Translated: CARNPGLNYGYTF.

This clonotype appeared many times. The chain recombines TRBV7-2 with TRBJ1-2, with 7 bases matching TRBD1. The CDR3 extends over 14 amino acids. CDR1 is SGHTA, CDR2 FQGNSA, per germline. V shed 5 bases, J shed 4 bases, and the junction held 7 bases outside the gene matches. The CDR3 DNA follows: TGTGCCAGCAGCCCTCGGGACAGATTCTATGGCTACACCTTC. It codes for CASSPRDRFYGYTF.

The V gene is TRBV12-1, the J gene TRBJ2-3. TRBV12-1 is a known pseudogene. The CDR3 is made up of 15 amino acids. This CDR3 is CASSFSQWALDTQYF. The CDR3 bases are TGTGCCAGCAGCTTTTCCCAATGGGCTCTGGATACGCAGTATTTT.

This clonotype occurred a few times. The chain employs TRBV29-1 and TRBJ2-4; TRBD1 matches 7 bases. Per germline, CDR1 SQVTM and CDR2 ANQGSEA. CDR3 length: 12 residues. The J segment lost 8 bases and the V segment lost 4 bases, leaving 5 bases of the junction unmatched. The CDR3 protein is CSVGTGEDIQYF. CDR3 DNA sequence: TGCAGCGTTGGGACAGGTGAGGACATTCAGTACTTC.

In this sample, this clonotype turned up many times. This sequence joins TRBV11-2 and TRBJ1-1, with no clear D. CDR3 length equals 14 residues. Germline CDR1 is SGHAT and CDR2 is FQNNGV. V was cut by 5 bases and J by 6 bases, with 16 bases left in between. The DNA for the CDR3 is TGTGCCAGCAGCCCGATTTTGTGGGAAGCTGAAGCTTTCTTT. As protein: CASSPILWEAEAFF.

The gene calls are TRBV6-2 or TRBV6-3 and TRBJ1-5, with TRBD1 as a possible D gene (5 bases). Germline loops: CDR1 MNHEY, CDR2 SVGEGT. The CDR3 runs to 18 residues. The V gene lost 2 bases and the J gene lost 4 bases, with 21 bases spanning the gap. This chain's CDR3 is CASSYPSYHNGGNQPQHF. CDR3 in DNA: TGTGCCAGCAGTTACCCGTCTTACCACAACGGGGGGAATCAGCCCCAGCATTTT.

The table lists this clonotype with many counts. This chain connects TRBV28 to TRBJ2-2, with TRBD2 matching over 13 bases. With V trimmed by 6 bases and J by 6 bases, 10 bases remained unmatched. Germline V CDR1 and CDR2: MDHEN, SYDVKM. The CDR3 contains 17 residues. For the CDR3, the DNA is TGTGCCAGCAGCCCTGCCCCCGGGACTAGCGGGGCCGGGGAGCTGTTTTTT. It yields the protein CASSPAPGTSGAGELFF.

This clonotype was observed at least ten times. The CDR3 sequence is CASSQAGISNYGYTF. CDR3 coding DNA: TGTGCCAGCAGCCAGGCTGGAATTTCCAACTATGGCTACACCTTC. V usage is TRBV4-2 and J usage is TRBJ1-2; D remains ambiguous. This CDR3 spans 15 amino acids. Per germline, CDR1 LGHNA and CDR2 YNFKEQ. V was trimmed by 3 bases and J by 2 bases, leaving 13 bases between them.